This passage covers 13 T cell receptor beta chains from one sample sequenced in a study of beta chain features in type 1 diabetes. Expressed TCRB transcripts were sequenced because the isolated RNA had all been reverse transcribed beforehand. Profiled with immunoSEQ multiplex PCR; TCRdb holds only in-frame clones, not every one. Here the sample spans 110,000 to 150,000 clones, 9.7% being singletons. Source material: central memory CD4+ T cells from blood. The receptors stem from a middle-aged woman in good health.

The CDR3: CSAQSHTVYGYTF. CDR3 in DNA: TGCAGCGCTCAGAGCCATACAGTCTATGGCTACACCTTC. The rearrangement links TRBV29-1 to TRBJ1-2; D remains unclear. CDR1 is SQVTM, CDR2 ANQGSEA, per germline. The V gene lost 7 bases and the J gene lost 4 bases, with 16 bases spanning the gap. The CDR3 runs 13 residues.

In its sample, this clone was seen many times. In DNA, the CDR3 is TGTGCCAGCAGCCGATTGGCCCGAGACAGGACCTACTTC. This sequence encodes CASSRLARDRTYF. The chain combines TRBV14 with TRBJ2-4; possible D gene TRBD1, 6 bases. Per germline, CDR1 SGHDN and CDR2 FVKESK. The CDR3 runs 13 residues. Trimming removed 4 bases at V and 16 bases at J, with 20 bases between.

V usage is TRBV25-1 and J usage is TRBJ2-3; TRBD2 aligns across 11 bases. Germline lookup yields CDR1 MGHDK and CDR2 SYGVNS. V dropped 4 bases and J dropped 1; count of bases not matched to a gene: 10. This CDR3 comprises 18 residues. The chain's CDR3 is CASSGDIAGGRGTDTQYF. CDR3 nucleotide sequence: TGTGCCAGCAGTGGGGATATAGCGGGGGGGCGAGGCACAGATACGCAGTATTTT.

This clone turned up a few times. V and J are TRBV27 and TRBJ1-6, with D possibly matching TRBD1 (5 bases). The V gene's germline CDR1 is MNHEY and CDR2 SMNVEV (reference sequence). Trimming took 2 bases from V and 10 from J, leaving 12 bases between them. CDR3 length: 14 residues. The CDR3 region has the DNA TGTGCCAGCAGTTTAAAGGGGCCAGGGTCACCCCTCCACTTT. Protein sequence: CASSLKGPGSPLHF.

At least ten counts were recorded for this clone. This sequence joins TRBV2 and TRBJ2-3; D unresolved. Trimming cost V 7 bases and J 6 bases, with 8 bases left between them. Germline CDR1 SNHLY, CDR2 FYNNEI. The CDR3 consists of 11 residues. The CDR3: CASTPQDTQYF. The CDR3, as DNA: TGTGCCAGCACCCCACAGGATACGCAGTATTTT.

This clone has only a few counts. The gene calls are TRBV28 and TRBJ2-1, with TRBD2 matching over 15 bases. Losses at the gene ends were 6 bases for V and 1 base for J; bases not matched to a gene: 7. The germline gives CDR1 MDHEN, CDR2 SYDVKM. The CDR3 runs 18 residues. The CDR3 sequence: CASSPTGTSGGSYNEQFF. The CDR3 DNA sequence: TGTGCCAGCAGCCCTACCGGGACTAGCGGGGGGTCCTACAATGAGCAGTTCTTC. Full variable domain (remainder filled in from reference TRBV28 and TRBJ2-1): DVKVTQSSRYLVKRTGEKVFLECVQDMDHENMFWYRQDPGLGLRLIYFSYDVKMKEKGDIPEGYSVSREKKERFSLILESASTNQTSMYLCASSPTGTSGGSYNEQFFGPGTRLTVL.

This clone has just a few counts. The rearrangement joins TRBV18 to TRBJ2-7; D might be TRBD2 (6 bases). Per the germline V gene, CDR1 is KGHSH and CDR2 is LQKENI. V was clipped by 2 bases and J by 0 bases, with 11 bases between them. The CDR3 loop spans 15 amino acids. The CDR3 DNA is TGTGCCAGCTCACCAGTGCGGGGTAGCTCCTACGAGCAGTACTTC. Its protein is CASSPVRGSSYEQYF. Looking up the rest from reference TRBV18 and TRBJ2-7 gives the full variable domain: NAGVMQNPRHLVRRRGQEARLRCSPMKGHSHVYWYRQLPEEGLKFMVYLQKENIIDESGMPKERFSAEFPKEGPSILRIQQVVRGDSAAYFCASSPVRGSSYEQYFGPGTRLTVT.

At least ten counts were recorded for this clone. CDR3 DNA sequence: TGCGCCAGCAGCCAAGGGGTCGGGGGGACCTACGAGCAGTACTTC. It translates to CASSQGVGGTYEQYF. The chain combines TRBV4-3 with TRBJ2-7, with 7 bases identical to TRBD2. In germline, CDR1 is LGHNA, CDR2 YSLEER. The CDR3 runs 15 residues. After removal of 1 base from V and 2 bases from J, the junction contained 5 bases not matched to a gene.

This clone was observed a few times. The chain links TRBV5-1 to TRBJ2-7; a weak D match, TRBD1 (6 bases). Germline loops: CDR1 SGHRS, CDR2 YFSETQ. Trimming took 2 bases from V and 6 from J, leaving 18 bases between them. This CDR3 is built from 15 residues. The CDR3 DNA reads TGCGCCAGCAGCTTCGCTAGGGGGTCTCGGGGCGAGCAGTACTTC. It codes for CASSFARGSRGEQYF.

This clone occurred a few times. V gene TRBV4-1 combines with J gene TRBJ1-4; D remains ambiguous. The CDR3 length is 20 residues. The V end was cut by 1 base, the J end by 1 base, with 22 bases between. Germline V gene data show CDR1 as MGHRA and CDR2 as YSYEKL. The CDR3 reads CASSQGLRAAPLGTNEKLFF. The CDR3, as DNA: TGCGCCAGCAGCCAAGGACTAAGGGCAGCTCCCTTGGGAACTAATGAAAAACTGTTTTTT.

This clone occurred a few times. V usage is TRBV6-6 and J usage is TRBJ1-2, with 8 bases fitting TRBD1. J gave up 5 bases and V 7 bases, and 12 bases lay outside the gene matches. Germline CDR1 reads MNHNY; CDR2 reads SVGAGI (reference sequence). This CDR3 is built from 15 residues. The DNA of the CDR3 is TGTGCCAGCAATTCGGGACAGGCCAGAGGGTATGGCTACACCTTC. It encodes CASNSGQARGYGYTF.

This chain joins TRBV20-1 and TRBJ1-1; D may be TRBD1 (5 bases). V was cut by 3 bases and J by 4 bases, with 6 bases left in between. CDR3 length equals 11 residues. Germline V gene data show CDR1 as DFQATT and CDR2 as SNEGSKA (reference sequence). The CDR3 protein is CSASRGTEAFF. The CDR3, as DNA: TGCAGTGCTAGTAGGGGCACTGAAGCTTTCTTT.

The rearrangement links TRBV5-4 to TRBJ1-4, with TRBD1 as a possible D gene (6 bases). Germline V gives CDR1 SGHNT, CDR2 YYREEE (reference sequence). Trimming pared 0 bases from V and 2 bases from J, leaving 8 bases between. The CDR3 length is 15 residues. Here the CDR3 DNA reads TGTGCCAGCAGCTTGGGACAGGTCACTAATGAAAAACTGTTTTTT. Translated, it gives CASSLGQVTNEKLFF.